This T cell receptor beta chain was retrieved from a study of CD8 T cells in ankylosing spondylitis (TCRdb year 2017). About the full investigation: The study set out to find disease-linked TCR variants by profiling T cell receptor beta repertoires in ankylosing spondylitis patients and healthy donors. The full study cohort comprised 20 to 25 ankylosing spondylitis patients and roughly 110 healthy donors. Peripheral blood was sampled, and synovial fluid was additionally collected from ankylosing spondylitis patients. On the study overall, not on this receptor specifically: According to the report, matched synovial fluid samples from ankylosing spondylitis patients were significantly enriched for the disease-linked clones. Some of the motif variants had been reported before in the synovial fluid and blood of reactive arthritis patients, a finding that suggests common disease-initiation mechanisms. A TCR beta motif made up of several highly homologous amino acid variants appeared to be characteristic of blood from ankylosing spondylitis patients. The disease-linked clones had a CD8+ phenotype and were found at relatively low frequencies in peripheral blood.

In this sample, this clonotype turned up many times. The antigen it recognizes is unknown. No base-level quality is on record; no much larger clone is a single base apart. CDR1 and CDR2, looked up from the germline V gene, are SGHTA and FQGNSA. Trimmed from V: 4 bases; trimmed from J: 4 bases; junction bases lacking a gene match: 5. From the cysteine up to the phenylalanine, the CDR3 has a length of 14 residues. The sequence is cut down to CDR3 DNA, 42 bases in frame from base 1. The instrument was an Illumina HiSeq 2500. TCR beta libraries were prepared by quantitative 5'-RACE with molecular barcodes. From the authors' description of their analysis: A new computational method based on a probabilistic model of VDJ rearrangement was used to identify disease-linked TCR variants. TCRdb trimmed the raw reads at Q25, called clones with MiXCR and kept productive beta chains. Each entry is one CDR3 protein sequence, shown with its most common DNA and genes. TCRdb, not the original authors, processed these V and J calls. This sample holds hundreds of thousands of distinct CDR3 sequences; 10% to 13% were observed only once. 21% of the sample goes to the ten largest clones.

This TCR was sampled from a male donor with ankylosing spondylitis or in good health (not recorded which). The chain is assembled from TRBV7-2 and TRBJ2-5; the junction holds 8 bases that match TRBD1. The sequenced sample consisted of blood, either unsorted or a sorted T cell fraction (not recorded which). The base sequence is TGTGCCAGCAGCTCCCAGGGGGCGCGAGAGACCCAGTACTTC. It translates to CASSSQGARETQYF. The CDR3 plus the reference TRBV7-2 and TRBJ2-5 genes for the other parts give the full variable domain: GAGVSQSPSNKVTEKGKDVELRCDPISGHTALYWYRQSLGQGLEFLIYFQGNSAPDKSGLPSDRFSAERTGGSVSTLTIQRTQQEDSAVYLCASSSQGARETQYFGPGTRLLVL.